This T cell receptor beta chain came from a study of blood T cell repertoires in COVID-19. Study background: T cells, B-cell-depleted T cells, or PBMCs supplied cDNA or gDNA.

Per the authors' pipeline: By means of reference gene primer amplification, nucleated cell counts were estimated. Only in-frame clones appear in the TCRdb table, and some are missing; sequencing was by immunoSEQ multiplex PCR. The D gene and trimming were derived from the DNA, and the V and J assignments and clone size from that table. Of hundreds of thousands of clones in the sample, around 87% were seen once. A few counts support this clone. Trimming cost V 5 bases and J 0 bases, with 11 bases left between them. CDR3 length: 15 residues. From germline, CDR1 is PRHDT and CDR2 FYEKMQ (reference sequence).

The sequencing input was peripheral blood. The chain employs TRBV13 and TRBJ1-3; D may be TRBD1 (6 bases). This sequence was found in a man aged 60 to 75 with acute or convalescent COVID-19. DNA of the CDR3: TGTGCCAGCAGCGCTGAGGGGGTCTCTGGAAACACCATATATTTT. Amino acid sequence: CASSAEGVSGNTIYF.